The clone carrying this T cell receptor (beta chain) was detected a few times. The germline CDR1 and CDR2 sequences are SGHRS and YFSETQ. The CDR3 consists of 14 residues. V was trimmed by 5 bases and J by 2 bases, leaving 13 bases between them. One entry per CDR3 protein results from TCRdb running MiXCR on the RT-PCR reads. The table lists about 310,000 distinct CDR3 sequences, 20% to 25% of them singletons, with roughly 10% in the top ten. The sample is drawn from a study of response to subunit inactivated influenza vaccine. The chain couples TRBV5-1 to TRBJ1-1; no definite D call. The TCR was taken from a man aged 45 to 70 who received an inactivated influenza vaccine. The sequencing used PBMCs from blood, collected approximately 20 months after vaccination. DNA of the CDR3: TGCGCCAGCAGGCTCCAGCTGGGAAACACTGAAGCTTTCTTT. It codes for CASRLQLGNTEAFF.